A selection of T cell receptor beta chains follows, all from one sample in a study of identical twins. TCRdb called the 5' RACE reads again in MiXCR, with one record for every CDR3 protein. The sample has about 530,000 distinct CDR3 sequences, around 15% seen once; the top ten hold roughly 0.42%. The same data also contributed to another study, on yellow fever vaccine responses in identical twins.

Sequenced material: CD4+ T cells sorted from blood. These receptors were obtained from a woman aged 18-29 years in good health. CDR3s include the opening cysteine and the closing phenylalanine or tryptophan. The D gene is left open where the match is weak. The size of a clone is reported for some rows only, either as once, few or many, or as a class for expanded clones.

J gene,CDR3 length,V gene,clone size,D gene,CDR3 protein,CDR3 DNA
TRBJ2-1,15,TRBV6-1,few,TRBD2,CASTPTSGGYNEQFF,TGTGCCAGCACCCCGACTAGCGGGGGATACAATGAGCAGTTCTTC
TRBJ1-4,11,TRBV7-9,few,.,CASAGREKLFF,TGTGCCAGCGCGGGACGGGAAAAACTGTTTTTT
TRBJ2-2,14,TRBV12-3/TRBV12-4,many,.,CASSLLGGTGELFF,TGTGCCAGCAGTCTCCTGGGGGGTACCGGGGAGCTGTTTTTT
TRBJ1-6,13,TRBV2,few,TRBD1,CAGTGTGDSPLHF,TGTGCCGGAACCGGGACAGGGGATTCACCCCTCCACTTT
TRBJ2-2,18,TRBV12-5,.,TRBD2,CASGLLGLAGGGTGELFF,TGTGCTAGTGGTCTCCTCGGACTAGCGGGAGGAGGCACCGGGGAGCTGTTTTTT
TRBJ2-3,18,TRBV3-1,.,TRBD2,CTCSPLVLAGGLTDTQYF,TGTACCTGCAGTCCGTTGGTACTAGCGGGCGGACTTACAGATACGCAGTATTTT
TRBJ2-3,19,TRBV10-3,few,TRBD2,CAISANSYTSGRVADTQYF,TGTGCCATCAGCGCCAACTCATACACTAGCGGGAGGGTCGCAGATACGCAGTATTTT
TRBJ2-7,14,TRBV12-3/TRBV12-4,.,.,CASSLGRNSYEQYF,TGTGCCAGCAGTTTGGGGCGAAACTCCTACGAGCAGTACTTC
TRBJ2-5,13,TRBV27,few,.,CASSLAGWETQYF,TGTGCCAGCAGTTTAGCCGGGTGGGAGACCCAGTACTTC
TRBJ2-3,17,TRBV12-3/TRBV12-4,.,.,CASRRGFRGPTTDTQYF,TGTGCCAGCCGAAGGGGGTTTAGGGGACCAACCACAGATACGCAGTATTTT
TRBJ1-6,14,TRBV20-1,.,TRBD1,CSAPWDSLNSPLHF,TGCAGTGCCCCATGGGACAGCCTAAATTCACCCCTCCACTTT
TRBJ2-7,13,TRBV11-2,few,.,CASSLLLAGEQYF,TGTGCCAGCAGCTTATTACTAGCAGGGGAGCAGTACTTC
TRBJ2-5,16,TRBV7-9,few,TRBD2,CASSSRLAGLQETQYF,TGTGCCAGCAGCTCAAGACTAGCGGGGCTCCAAGAGACCCAGTACTTC
TRBJ1-5,18,TRBV19,many,TRBD1,CASSTPRIRQGSDQPQHF,TGTGCCAGTAGTACTCCCCGGATTCGACAGGGATCGGATCAGCCCCAGCATTTT
TRBJ1-6,15,TRBV4-1,.,TRBD1,CASSPGQRFNSPLHF,TGCGCCAGCAGCCCGGGACAGAGGTTTAATTCACCCCTCCACTTT
TRBJ2-2,14,TRBV10-3,.,TRBD2,CAISEREGTGELFF,TGTGCCATCAGTGAGCGGGAGGGAACCGGGGAGCTGTTTTTT
TRBJ2-1,14,TRBV2,few,.,CASSDSWENNEQFF,TGTGCCAGCAGTGATTCGTGGGAAAACAATGAGCAGTTCTTC
TRBJ2-1,13,TRBV9,many,.,CASSVATASEQFF,TGTGCCAGCAGCGTCGCAACTGCCTCTGAGCAGTTCTTC
TRBJ2-7,16,TRBV14,.,TRBD1,CASSQPGQGSPYEQYF,TGTGCCAGCAGCCAACCGGGACAGGGTTCCCCCTACGAGCAGTACTTC
TRBJ2-4,13,TRBV10-1,few,.,CASSESRGNIQYF,TGCGCCAGCAGTGAGTCAAGGGGGAACATTCAGTACTTC
TRBJ2-1,16,TRBV7-8,few,.,CASSLVGGTTYNEQFF,TGTGCCAGCAGCTTAGTAGGTGGGACGACCTACAATGAGCAGTTCTTC
TRBJ2-1,13,TRBV12-3/TRBV12-4,.,.,CASSLSLRRYGFF,TGTGCCAGCAGTTTAAGCCTTAGGCGGTACGGGTTCTTC
TRBJ2-1,14,TRBV12-3/TRBV12-4,.,TRBD1,CASRRQGPYNEQFF,TGTGCCAGCAGGAGACAGGGCCCGTACAATGAGCAGTTCTTC
TRBJ1-6,16,TRBV20-1,.,TRBD1,CSAPSRDRGLNSPLHF,TGCAGTGCTCCGTCCCGGGACAGGGGACTCAATTCACCCCTCCACTTT
TRBJ2-2,14,TRBV6-1,.,.,CASTPVGATGELFF,TGTGCCAGCACTCCTGTCGGGGCCACCGGGGAGCTGTTTTTT
TRBJ1-2,15,TRBV4-1,few,.,CASSLSNPNFYGYTF,TGCGCCAGCAGCCTATCGAACCCTAACTTCTATGGCTACACCTTC
TRBJ2-3,15,TRBV28,few,TRBD1,CASSAPGQGKDTQYF,TGTGCCAGCAGTGCCCCGGGACAGGGGAAAGATACGCAGTATTTT
TRBJ1-5,17,TRBV12-3/TRBV12-4,few,.,CASSYGGYSYSNQPQHF,TGTGCCAGCAGTTACGGGGGATATTCTTATAGCAATCAGCCCCAGCATTTT
TRBJ2-1,16,TRBV20-1,.,TRBD2,CSASRLPGLAGNEQFF,TGCAGTGCTAGCAGACTCCCGGGACTAGCGGGTAATGAGCAGTTCTTC
TRBJ2-5,13,TRBV12-3/TRBV12-4,.,.,CASAGGGGETQYF,TGTGCCAGCGCGGGTGGGGGAGGCGAGACCCAGTACTTC
TRBJ1-2,12,TRBV11-2,.,.,CASSRGSASYTF,TGTGCCAGCAGCCGAGGGTCAGCAAGCTACACCTTC
TRBJ2-5,15,TRBV12-3/TRBV12-4,many,.,CASSLFGSGGETQYF,TGTGCCAGCAGTTTATTCGGTAGCGGAGGGGAGACCCAGTACTTC
TRBJ2-3,19,TRBV11-2,.,TRBD2,CASSLVIGRSGQSTDTQYF,TGTGCCAGCAGCTTAGTTATCGGGAGGTCAGGACAAAGCACAGATACGCAGTATTTT
TRBJ1-1,15,TRBV15,.,TRBD1,CATSRNRGQNTEAFF,TGTGCCACCAGCAGAAACAGGGGGCAGAACACTGAAGCTTTCTTT
TRBJ2-5,15,TRBV6-1,.,TRBD1,CASSRPERGLETQYF,TGTGCCAGCAGTAGGCCTGAAAGGGGGCTGGAGACCCAGTACTTC
TRBJ2-1,14,TRBV5-1,few,.,CASSLAQAYNEQFF,TGCGCCAGCAGCTTGGCACAGGCTTACAATGAACAGTTCTTC
TRBJ2-3,13,TRBV4-1,many,.,CASSQDGLNTQYF,TGCGCCAGCAGCCAAGACGGGCTGAATACGCAGTATTTT
TRBJ2-3,16,TRBV3-1,.,.,CASSQGWGVGADTQYF,TGTGCCAGCAGCCAAGGCTGGGGGGTTGGGGCAGATACGCAGTATTTT
TRBJ1-1,18,TRBV4-1,.,.,CASSQDRGRGQKNTEAFF,TGCGCCAGCAGCCAAGATCGGGGGCGGGGGCAGAAGAACACTGAAGCTTTCTTT
TRBJ2-1,14,TRBV7-6,few,.,CASSLEYWGNEQFF,TGTGCCAGCAGCTTAGAGTACTGGGGGAATGAGCAGTTCTTC
TRBJ2-3,16,TRBV5-1,many,.,CASSPRAPSLTDTQYF,TGCGCCAGCAGCCCCCGGGCCCCGTCCCTCACAGATACGCAGTATTTT
TRBJ1-4,14,TRBV4-1,.,.,CASSQATPGEKLFF,TGCGCCAGCAGCCAAGCTACACCTGGTGAAAAACTGTTTTTT
TRBJ2-2,16,TRBV7-7,.,.,CASSPQGLANTGELFF,TGTGCCAGCAGCCCCCAGGGACTTGCGAACACCGGGGAGCTGTTTTTT
TRBJ2-5,15,TRBV28,.,.,CASSLPQGSYETQYF,TGTGCCAGCAGTCTTCCCCAGGGGTCTTATGAGACCCAGTACTTC
TRBJ1-1,17,TRBV6-1,few,TRBD1,CASARFGGGQGNTEAFF,TGTGCCAGCGCACGCTTTGGGGGGGGACAGGGCAACACTGAAGCTTTCTTT
TRBJ1-2,13,TRBV20-1,.,.,CSARVGTFYGYTF,TGCAGTGCTAGAGTAGGGACCTTCTATGGCTACACCTTC
TRBJ2-6,17,TRBV12-3/TRBV12-4,.,TRBD1,CASTRDRESSGANVLTF,TGTGCCAGCACCCGAGACAGGGAGTCCTCCGGGGCCAACGTCCTGACTTTC
TRBJ1-6,15,TRBV7-8,few,TRBD1,CASSLGGTVNSPLHF,TGTGCCAGCAGCTTAGGCGGGACAGTTAATTCACCCCTCCACTTT
TRBJ2-2,15,TRBV20-1,few,TRBD1,CSARSGTGYTGELFF,TGCAGTGCTAGATCCGGGACAGGCTACACCGGGGAGCTGTTTTTT
TRBJ2-2,13,TRBV29-1,.,.,CSVDALNTGELFF,TGCAGCGTTGATGCTTTGAACACCGGGGAGCTGTTTTTT
TRBJ2-5,14,TRBV6-1,few,TRBD1,CASRGTGRQETQYF,TGTGCCAGCAGGGGGACAGGGAGACAAGAGACCCAGTACTTC
TRBJ1-4,13,TRBV12-3/TRBV12-4,few,.,CASSTGRGEKLFF,TGTGCCAGTTCTACAGGGAGGGGAGAAAAACTGTTTTTT